This TCR beta chain was documented in a study of blood T cells in healthy people across ages. This clonotype was recorded once. One end of the junction fails to match germline, which may point to a read error. There are 14 residues in the CDR3. Germline-derived CDR1 and CDR2 are DFQATT and SNEGSKA (reference sequence). Using a J-beta primer mix together with a sample-barcoded 5' primer, a second PCR was run for about 6 to 11 cycles. TCRdb re-analysed the 5' RACE reads in MiXCR, keeping a single row per CDR3 protein. The data contain 1.5 million to 1.8 million distinct CDR3 sequences, less than 45% of them singletons.

The rearrangement links TRBV20-1 to TRBJ1-2; D may be TRBD1 (6 bases). Material: blood. The receptor was isolated from a woman younger than 30 in good health. CDR3 protein: CGARDFTGWDGYTF. In DNA, the CDR3 is TGCGGTGCTAGAGATTTCACAGGGTGGGATGGCTACACCTTC.